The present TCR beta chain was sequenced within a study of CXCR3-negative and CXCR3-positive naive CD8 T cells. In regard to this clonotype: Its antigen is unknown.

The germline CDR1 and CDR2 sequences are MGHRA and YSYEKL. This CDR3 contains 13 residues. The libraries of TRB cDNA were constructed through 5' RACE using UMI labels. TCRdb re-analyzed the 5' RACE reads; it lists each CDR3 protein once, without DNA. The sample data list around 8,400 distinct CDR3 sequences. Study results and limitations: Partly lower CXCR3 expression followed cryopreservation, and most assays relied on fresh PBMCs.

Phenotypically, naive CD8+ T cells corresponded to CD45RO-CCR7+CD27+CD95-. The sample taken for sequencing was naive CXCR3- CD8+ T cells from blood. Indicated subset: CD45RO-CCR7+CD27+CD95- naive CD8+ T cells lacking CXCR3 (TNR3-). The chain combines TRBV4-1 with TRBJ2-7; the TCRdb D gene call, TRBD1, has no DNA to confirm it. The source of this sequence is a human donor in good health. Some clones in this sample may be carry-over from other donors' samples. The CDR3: CASSPDTGVEQYF.